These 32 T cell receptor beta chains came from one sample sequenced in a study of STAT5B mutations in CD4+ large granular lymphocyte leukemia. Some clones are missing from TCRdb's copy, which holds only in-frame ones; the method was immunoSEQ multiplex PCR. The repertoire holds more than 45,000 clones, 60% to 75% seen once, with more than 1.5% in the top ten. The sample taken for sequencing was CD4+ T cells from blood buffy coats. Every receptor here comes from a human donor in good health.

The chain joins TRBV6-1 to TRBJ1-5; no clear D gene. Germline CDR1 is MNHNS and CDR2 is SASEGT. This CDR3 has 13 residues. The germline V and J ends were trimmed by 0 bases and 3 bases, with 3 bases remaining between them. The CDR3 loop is CASSEAPNQPQHF. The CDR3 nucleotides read TGTGCCAGCAGTGAAGCCCCCAATCAGCCCCAGCATTTT.

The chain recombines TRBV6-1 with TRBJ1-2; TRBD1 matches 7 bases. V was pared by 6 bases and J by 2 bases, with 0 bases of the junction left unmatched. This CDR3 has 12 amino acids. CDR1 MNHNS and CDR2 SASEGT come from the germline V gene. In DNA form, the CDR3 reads TGTGCCAGCAGGACAGGGAACTATGGCTACACCTTC. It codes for CASRTGNYGYTF.

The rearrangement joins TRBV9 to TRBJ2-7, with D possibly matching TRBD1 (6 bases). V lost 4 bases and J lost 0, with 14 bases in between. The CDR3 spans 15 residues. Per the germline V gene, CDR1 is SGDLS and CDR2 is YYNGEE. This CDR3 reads CASSPLGASSYEQYF. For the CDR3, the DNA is TGTGCCAGCAGCCCCCTGGGGGCGAGCTCCTACGAGCAGTACTTC. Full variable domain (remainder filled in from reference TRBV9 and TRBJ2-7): DSGVTQTPKHLITATGQRVTLRCSPRSGDLSVYWYQQSLDQGLQFLIQYYNGEERAKGNILERFSAQQFPDLHSELNLSSLELGDSALYFCASSPLGASSYEQYFGPGTRLTVT.

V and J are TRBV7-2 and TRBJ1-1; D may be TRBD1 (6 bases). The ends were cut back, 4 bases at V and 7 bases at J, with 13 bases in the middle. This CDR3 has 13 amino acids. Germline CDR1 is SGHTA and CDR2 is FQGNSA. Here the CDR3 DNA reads TGTGCCAGCAGCTCGGGGGCGGAGAATGAAGCTTTCTTT. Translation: CASSSGAENEAFF.

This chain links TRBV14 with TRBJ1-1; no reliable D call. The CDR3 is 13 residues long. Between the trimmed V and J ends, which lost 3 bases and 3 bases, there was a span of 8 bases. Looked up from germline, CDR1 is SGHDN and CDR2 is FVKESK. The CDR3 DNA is TGTGCCAGCAGCCAGGTTATGGACACTGAAGCTTTCTTT. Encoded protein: CASSQVMDTEAFF.

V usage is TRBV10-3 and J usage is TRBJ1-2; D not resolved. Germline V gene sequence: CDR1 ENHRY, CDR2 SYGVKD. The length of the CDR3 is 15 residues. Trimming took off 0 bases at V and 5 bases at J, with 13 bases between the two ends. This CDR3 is CAISESTWSEYGYTF. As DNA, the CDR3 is TGTGCCATCAGTGAGTCGACCTGGAGTGAGTATGGCTACACCTTC.

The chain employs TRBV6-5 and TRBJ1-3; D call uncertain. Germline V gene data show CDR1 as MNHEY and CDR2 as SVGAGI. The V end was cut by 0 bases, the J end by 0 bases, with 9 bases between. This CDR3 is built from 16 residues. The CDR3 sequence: CASSYSSTYSGNTIYF. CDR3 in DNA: TGTGCCAGCAGTTACTCTTCCACCTACTCTGGAAACACCATATATTTT.

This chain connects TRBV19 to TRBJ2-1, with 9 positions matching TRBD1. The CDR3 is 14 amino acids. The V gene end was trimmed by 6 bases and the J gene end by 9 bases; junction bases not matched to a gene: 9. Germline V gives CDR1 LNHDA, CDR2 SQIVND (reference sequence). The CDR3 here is CASSPGTGFGEQFF. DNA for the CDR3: TGTGCCAGTAGCCCCGGGACAGGGTTCGGTGAGCAGTTCTTC.

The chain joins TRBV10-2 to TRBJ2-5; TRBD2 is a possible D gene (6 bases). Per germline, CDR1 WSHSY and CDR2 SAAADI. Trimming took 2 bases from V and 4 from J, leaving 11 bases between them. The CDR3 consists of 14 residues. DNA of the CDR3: TGCGCCAGCAGTGAGCGCCTAGCGCTAGAGACCCAGTACTTC. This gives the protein CASSERLALETQYF.

CDR3 protein: CAWSPPGSYNEQFF. The CDR3 DNA is TGTGCCTGGAGCCCCCCGGGATCCTACAATGAGCAGTTCTTC. This chain joins TRBV30 and TRBJ2-1; the D gene is possibly TRBD2 (5 bases). V was trimmed by 3 bases and J by 1 base, leaving 10 bases between them. Germline CDR1 is GTSNPN and CDR2 is SVGIG (reference sequence). The CDR3 sequence is 14 residues long.

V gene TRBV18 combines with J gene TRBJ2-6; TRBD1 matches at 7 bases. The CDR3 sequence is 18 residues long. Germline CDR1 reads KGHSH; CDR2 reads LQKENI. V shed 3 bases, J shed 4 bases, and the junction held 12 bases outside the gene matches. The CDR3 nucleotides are TGTGCCAGCTCACCCCGGGACAGCTCTATGGGGGGGGCCAACGTCCTGACTTTC. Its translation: CASSPRDSSMGGANVLTF.

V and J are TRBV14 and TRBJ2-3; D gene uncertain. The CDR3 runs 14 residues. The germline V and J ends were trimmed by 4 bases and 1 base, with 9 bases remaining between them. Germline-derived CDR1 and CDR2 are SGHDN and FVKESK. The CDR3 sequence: CASSPLTGTDTQYF. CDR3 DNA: TGTGCCAGCAGCCCTTTGACTGGCACAGATACGCAGTATTTT.

As DNA, the CDR3 is TGCAGCGTTGAAGGTCGACAGGGGGCTGTTGGGACTGAAGCTTTCTTT. It yields the protein CSVEGRQGAVGTEAFF. The chain joins TRBV29-1 to TRBJ1-1; TRBD1 matches at 10 bases. Trimming at V came to 1 base and at J to 5 bases, leaving 10 bases not matched to a gene. CDR3 size: 16 residues. From germline, CDR1 is SQVTM and CDR2 ANQGSEA.

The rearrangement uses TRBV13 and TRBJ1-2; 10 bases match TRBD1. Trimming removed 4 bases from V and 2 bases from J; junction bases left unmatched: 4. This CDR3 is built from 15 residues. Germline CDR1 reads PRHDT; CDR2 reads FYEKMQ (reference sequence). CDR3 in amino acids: CASSSRDRGNYGYTF. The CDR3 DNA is TGTGCCAGCAGCTCGAGGGACAGGGGAAACTATGGCTACACCTTC. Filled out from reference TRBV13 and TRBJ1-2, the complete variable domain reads AAGVIQSPRHLIKEKRETATLKCYPIPRHDTVYWYQQGPGQDPQFLISFYEKMQSDKGSIPDRFSAQQFSDYHSELNMSSLELGDSALYFCASSSRDRGNYGYTFGSGTRLTVV.

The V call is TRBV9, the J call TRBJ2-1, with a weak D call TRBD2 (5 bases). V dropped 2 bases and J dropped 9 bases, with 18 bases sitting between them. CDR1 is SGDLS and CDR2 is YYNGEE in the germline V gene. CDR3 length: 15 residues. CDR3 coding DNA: TGTGCCAGCAGCGTGGCATCCGGGGTTTCGGCTGAGCAGTTCTTC. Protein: CASSVASGVSAEQFF.

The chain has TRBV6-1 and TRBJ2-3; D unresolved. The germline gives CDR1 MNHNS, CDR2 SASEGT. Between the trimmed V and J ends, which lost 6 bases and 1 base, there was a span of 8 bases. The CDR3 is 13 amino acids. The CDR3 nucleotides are TGTGCCAGCAGGGCCCGGGGCACAGATACGCAGTATTTT. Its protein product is CASRARGTDTQYF.

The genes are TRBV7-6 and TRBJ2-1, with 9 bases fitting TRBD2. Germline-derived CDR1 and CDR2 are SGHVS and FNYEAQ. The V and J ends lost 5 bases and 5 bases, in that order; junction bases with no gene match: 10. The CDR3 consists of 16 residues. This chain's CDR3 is CASSQGRAGGNNEQFF. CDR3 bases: TGTGCCAGCAGCCAAGGTCGGGCGGGGGGGAACAATGAGCAGTTCTTC.

The CDR3 loop is CASSQGNQPQHF. The CDR3 DNA is TGTGCCAGCAGCCAGGGCAATCAGCCCCAGCATTTT. The gene calls are TRBV13 and TRBJ1-5, with unresolved D. Trimming removed 5 bases from V and 2 bases from J, with 4 bases in between. The CDR3 sequence is 12 residues long. CDR1 is PRHDT, CDR2 FYEKMQ, per germline (reference sequence).

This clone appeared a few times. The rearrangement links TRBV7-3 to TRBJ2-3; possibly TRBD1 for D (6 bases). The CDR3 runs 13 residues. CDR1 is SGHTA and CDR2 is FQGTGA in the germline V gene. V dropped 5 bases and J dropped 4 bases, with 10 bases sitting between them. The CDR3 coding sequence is TGTGCCAGCAGCCCCAACAGGGCAGATACGCAGTATTTT. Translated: CASSPNRADTQYF.

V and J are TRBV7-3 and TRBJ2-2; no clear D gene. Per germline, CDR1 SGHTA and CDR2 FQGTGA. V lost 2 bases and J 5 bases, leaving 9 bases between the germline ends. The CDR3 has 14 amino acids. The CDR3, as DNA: TGTGCCAGCAGCTTAGACTCCCGGACCGGGGAGCTGTTTTTT. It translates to CASSLDSRTGELFF. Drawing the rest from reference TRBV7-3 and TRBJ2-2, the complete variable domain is GAGVSQTPSNKVTEKGKYVELRCDPISGHTALYWYRQSLGQGPEFLIYFQGTGAADDSGLPNDRFFAVRPEGSVSTLKIQRTERGDSAVYLCASSLDSRTGELFFGEGSRLTVL.

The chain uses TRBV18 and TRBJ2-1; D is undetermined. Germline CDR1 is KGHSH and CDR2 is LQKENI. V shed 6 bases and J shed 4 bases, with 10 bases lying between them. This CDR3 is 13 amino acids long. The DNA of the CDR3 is TGTGCCAGCTCCCCGTCCGCTTACAATGAGCAGTTCTTC. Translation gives CASSPSAYNEQFF.

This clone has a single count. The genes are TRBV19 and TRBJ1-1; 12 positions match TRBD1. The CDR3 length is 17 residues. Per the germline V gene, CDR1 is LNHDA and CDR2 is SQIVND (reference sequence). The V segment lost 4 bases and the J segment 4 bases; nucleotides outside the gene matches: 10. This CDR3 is CASSTPHGTGGLTEAFF. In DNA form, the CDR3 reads TGTGCCAGTAGTACCCCTCACGGGACAGGGGGCCTCACTGAAGCTTTCTTT.

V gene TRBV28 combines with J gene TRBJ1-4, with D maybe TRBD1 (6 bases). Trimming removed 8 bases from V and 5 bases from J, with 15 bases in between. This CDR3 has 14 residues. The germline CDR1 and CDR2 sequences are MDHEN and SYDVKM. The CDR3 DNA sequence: TGTGCCAGCCAAAGGGGGTTCGGGAATGAAAAACTGTTTTTT. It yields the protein CASQRGFGNEKLFF.

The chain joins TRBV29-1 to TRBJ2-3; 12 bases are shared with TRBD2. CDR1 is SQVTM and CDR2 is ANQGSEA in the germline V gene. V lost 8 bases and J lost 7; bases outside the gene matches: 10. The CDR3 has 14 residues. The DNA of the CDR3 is TGCAGCTTGGGGTCTAGCGGGGGGGCTCATACGCAGTATTTT. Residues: CSLGSSGGAHTQYF.

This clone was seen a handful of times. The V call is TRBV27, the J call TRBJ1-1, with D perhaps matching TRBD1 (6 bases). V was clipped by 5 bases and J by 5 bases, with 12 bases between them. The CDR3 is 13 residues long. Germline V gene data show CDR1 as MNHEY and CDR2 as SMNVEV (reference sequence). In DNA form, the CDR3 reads TGTGCCAGCAGTAACAGGGAAAGGACTGAAGCTTTCTTT. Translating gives CASSNRERTEAFF.

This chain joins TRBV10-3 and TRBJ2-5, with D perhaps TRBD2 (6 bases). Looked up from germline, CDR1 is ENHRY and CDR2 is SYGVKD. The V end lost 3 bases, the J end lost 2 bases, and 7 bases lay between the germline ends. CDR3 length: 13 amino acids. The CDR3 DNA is TGTGCCATCAGTGACGGGGGTCAAGAGACCCAGTACTTC. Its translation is CAISDGGQETQYF.

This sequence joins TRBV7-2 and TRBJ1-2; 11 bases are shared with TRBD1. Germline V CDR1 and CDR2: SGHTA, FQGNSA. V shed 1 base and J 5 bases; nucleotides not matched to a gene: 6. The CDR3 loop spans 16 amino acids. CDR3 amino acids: CASSLGGGTGGYGYTF. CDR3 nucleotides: TGTGCCAGCAGCTTAGGTGGAGGGACAGGGGGATATGGCTACACCTTC.

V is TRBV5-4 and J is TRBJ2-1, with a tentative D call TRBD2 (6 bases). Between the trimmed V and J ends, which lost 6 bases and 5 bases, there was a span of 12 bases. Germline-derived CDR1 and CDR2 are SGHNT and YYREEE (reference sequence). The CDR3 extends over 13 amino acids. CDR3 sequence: CASIEGRHNEQFF. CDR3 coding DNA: TGTGCCAGCATCGAGGGGAGGCACAATGAGCAGTTCTTC.

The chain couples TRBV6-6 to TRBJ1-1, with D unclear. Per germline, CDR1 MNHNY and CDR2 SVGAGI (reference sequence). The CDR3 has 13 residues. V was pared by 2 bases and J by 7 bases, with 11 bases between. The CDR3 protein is CASSYDGVSEAFF. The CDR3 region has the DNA TGTGCCAGCAGTTACGATGGTGTCAGTGAAGCTTTCTTT.

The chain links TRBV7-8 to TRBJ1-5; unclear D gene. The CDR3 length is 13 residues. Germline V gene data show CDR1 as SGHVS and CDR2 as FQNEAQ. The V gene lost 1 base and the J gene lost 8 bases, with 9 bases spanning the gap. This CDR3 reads CASSLDLFKPQHF. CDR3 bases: TGTGCCAGCAGCTTAGACCTGTTTAAGCCCCAGCATTTT.

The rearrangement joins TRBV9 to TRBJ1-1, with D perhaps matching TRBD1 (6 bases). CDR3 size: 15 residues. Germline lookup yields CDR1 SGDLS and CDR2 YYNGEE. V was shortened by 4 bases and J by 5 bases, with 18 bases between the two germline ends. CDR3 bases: TGTGCCAGCAGCATGGGGGGGCAGTCGAGGACTGAAGCTTTCTTT. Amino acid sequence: CASSMGGQSRTEAFF.

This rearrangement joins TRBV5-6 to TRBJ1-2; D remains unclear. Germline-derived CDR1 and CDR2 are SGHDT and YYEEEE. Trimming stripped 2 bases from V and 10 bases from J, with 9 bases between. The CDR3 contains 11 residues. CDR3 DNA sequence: TGTGCCAGCAGCTTCGGGGATGTCTACACCTTC. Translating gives CASSFGDVYTF. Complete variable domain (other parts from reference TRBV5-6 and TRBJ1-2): DAGVTQSPTHLIKTRGQQVTLRCSPKSGHDTVSWYQQALGQGPQFIFQYYEEEERQRGNFPDRFSGHQFPNYSSELNVNALLLGDSALYLCASSFGDVYTFGSGTRLTVV.